This TCR beta chain was retrieved from a study of control samples from healthy donors and cancer patients. The CDR3 sequence is 14 residues long. V lost 1 base and J lost 5; bases outside the gene matches: 2. Germline CDR1 and CDR2: MGHRA and YSYEKL. Using immunoSEQ multiplex PCR, the repertoire was profiled, and TCRdb retains in-frame clones only, with some absent. This table holds fewer than 70,000 clones, about 95% found once. This clone occurred once. What was sequenced was blood. This chain links TRBV4-1 with TRBJ1-1; 9 nucleotides line up with TRBD1. This receptor was identified in a man aged 25 to 45 in good health. CDR3 amino acids: CASSQGGQGTEAFF. CDR3 nucleotides: TGCGCCAGCAGCCAAGGGGGACAGGGAACTGAAGCTTTCTTT.